This T cell receptor beta chain derives from a study of tumor and adjacent non-tumor tissue in lung cancer. As regards this clonotype: The germline gene is not matched at one end of the junction; a read error may be the cause.

The library came from three nested PCR rounds adapted from ARM-PCR protocols. Each CDR3 protein gets one entry after TCRdb re-called the multiplex PCR reads with MiXCR. The table has 120,000 or so distinct CDR3 sequences, about 66% seen once. No cell sorting was done before RNA was extracted from the tissue. Germline CDR1 reads MNHEY; CDR2 reads SVGAGI. CDR3 size: 15 residues. The rearrangement uses TRBV6-5 and TRBJ2-7; a weak D match, TRBD1 (5 bases). The source is a man aged 25 to 45 with non-small cell lung cancer. Sequences were obtained from lung tumor tissue. CDR3 DNA: TGTGCCAGCAGTTACCGAAGGGGTGACTCCTACGAACAGTACTTC. Amino acids: CASSYRRGDSYEQYF.